Following are 28 T cell receptor beta chains from one sample sequenced in a study of T cells after yellow fever vaccination (dated by TCRdb to about 2019). Explained via the paper, the treatment or condition label denotes: live attenuated yellow fever vaccine strain. The method was 5' RACE. The data were produced on an Illumina HiSeq 2500. TCRdb applied fastp at Q25 and MiXCR to the public reads, then kept only in-frame beta chains. One record per CDR3 amino acid sequence lists the most common genes and DNA. The sample table holds 550,000 to 750,000 distinct CDR3 sequences, of which approximately 12% were seen once. Around 15% of the sample belongs to the ten largest clones. Sample: PBMCs, taken on the day of the yellow fever booster vaccination. The receptors shown here come from a man younger than 45 who received the YFV17D yellow fever vaccine.

This clonotype was counted many times. The chain couples TRBV18 to TRBJ2-1; D is unclear. The CDR3 runs 16 residues. V lost 0 bases and J lost 0, with 9 bases in between. Germline V gene lookup returns CDR1 KGHSH and CDR2 LQKENI. DNA for the CDR3: TGTGCCAGCTCACCACCGAGGCAGATCTCCTACAATGAGCAGTTCTTC. Its translation is CASSPPRQISYNEQFF.

This clonotype was found a few times. The chain combines TRBV11-3 with TRBJ2-3; tentatively, D is TRBD1 or TRBD2 (5 bases each). Germline loops: CDR1 SGHNT, CDR2 YENEEA. The V end was cut by 3 bases, the J end by 5 bases, with 12 bases between. The CDR3 runs to 14 residues. For the CDR3, the DNA is TGTGCCAGCAGCTTGGTAGGGACGAGAGATACGCAGTATTTT. Protein sequence: CASSLVGTRDTQYF.

Notes on this clonotype: This may come from a read error, since a much larger clone is one base off. V gene TRBV18 combines with J gene TRBJ2-1; D may be TRBD2 (5 bases). V lost 0 bases and J 0 bases, leaving 6 bases between the germline ends. This CDR3 spans 15 amino acids. CDR1 KGHSH and CDR2 LQKENI come from the germline V gene. CDR3: CASSPPGVSYNEQFF. As DNA, the CDR3 is TGTGCCAGCTCACCACCCGGGGTCTCCTACAATGAGCAGTTCTTC.

The chain joins TRBV29-1 to TRBJ2-7; D unclear. This CDR3 has 11 amino acids. Germline V gene sequence: CDR1 SQVTM, CDR2 ANQGSEA. With 7 bases removed from V and 2 bases from J, the gap between germline ends came to 9 bases. The CDR3 sequence is CSGTGPYEQYF. The CDR3 coding sequence is TGCAGCGGCACCGGGCCCTACGAGCAGTACTTC.

This clonotype was counted a few times. This sequence joins TRBV30 and TRBJ1-1; D remains ambiguous. Deletions cut 4 bases from V and 7 bases from J, with 13 bases between. There are 12 residues in the CDR3. CDR1 and CDR2 from the germline V gene are GTSNPN and SVGIG (reference sequence). In DNA, the CDR3 is TGTGCCTGGACAGTCGGTTATAATGAAGCTTTCTTT. Protein product: CAWTVGYNEAFF.

The V gene is TRBV18, the J gene TRBJ2-3; no firm D call. The CDR3 contains 14 residues. V lost 2 bases and J 2 bases, leaving 8 bases between the germline ends. Germline-derived CDR1 and CDR2 are KGHSH and LQKENI. The CDR3 DNA reads as TGTGCCAGCTCACCATTGCGGAACACAGATACGCAGTATTTT. Its protein is CASSPLRNTDTQYF.

The V call is TRBV12-3 or TRBV12-4, the J call TRBJ2-5; D tentatively reads TRBD1 or TRBD2 (5 bases each). The V gene lost 7 bases and the J gene lost 1 base, with 13 bases spanning the gap. This CDR3 has 14 residues. The CDR3 protein is CASKTGTTQETQYF. The CDR3 coding sequence is TGTGCCAGCAAGACCGGGACGACCCAAGAGACCCAGTACTTC.

The J gene is TRBJ2-5, the V gene TRBV5-1; 8 positions agree with TRBD2. J gave up 2 bases and V 4 bases, and 10 bases lay outside the gene matches. CDR3 length equals 16 residues. Looked up from germline, CDR1 is SGHRS and CDR2 is YFSETQ. The CDR3, as DNA: TGCGCCAGCAGCGCCTCCGGGACTAGATCACAAGAGACCCAGTACTTC. Encoded protein: CASSASGTRSQETQYF.

This clonotype was seen only a few times. The chain combines TRBV7-2 with TRBJ2-5; 7 bases align to TRBD2. This CDR3 region has 15 residues. The V and J ends lost 5 bases and 3 bases, in that order; junction bases with no gene match: 9. Germline assignment: CDR1 SGHTA and CDR2 FQGNSA. In nucleotides, the CDR3 is TGTGCCAGCAGCCCCAGGGAGGGCTTTAAAGAGACCCAGTACTTC. It encodes CASSPREGFKETQYF.

The chain uses TRBV10-3 and TRBJ1-1, with a tentative D call TRBD1 (5 bases). Trimming pared 7 bases from V and 1 base from J, leaving 13 bases between. The CDR3 has 14 amino acids. Germline V lookup: CDR1 ENHRY, CDR2 SYGVKD. The CDR3 nucleotides read TGTGCCATCACCGACGGGGCGGGGAACACTGAAGCTTTCTTT. It translates to CAITDGAGNTEAFF.

This clonotype was recorded at least ten times. The rearrangement uses TRBV7-2 and TRBJ2-3; no clear D gene. Germline assignment: CDR1 SGHTA and CDR2 FQGNSA. The CDR3 contains 12 residues. The ends were cut back, 5 bases at V and 3 bases at J, with 6 bases in the middle. CDR3: CASSRGTDTQYF. CDR3 nucleotide sequence: TGTGCCAGCAGCCGAGGAACAGATACGCAGTATTTT.

V usage is TRBV12-5 and J usage is TRBJ2-1; D not resolved. The CDR3 has 14 amino acids. Germline V gives CDR1 LGHNT, CDR2 FRNRAP. V was trimmed by 2 bases and J by 0 bases, leaving 5 bases between them. Here the CDR3 DNA reads TGTGCTAGTGGTTTGATGAGCTCCTACAATGAGCAGTTCTTC. Its protein is CASGLMSSYNEQFF.

The chain has TRBV20-1 and TRBJ2-5, with no clear D. The germline CDR1 and CDR2 sequences are DFQATT and SNEGSKA (reference sequence). The CDR3 has 14 amino acids. Between the trimmed V and J ends, which lost 0 bases and 5 bases, there was a span of 13 bases. The CDR3 is CSARDTGLGETQYF. The CDR3 DNA reads TGCAGTGCTAGAGATACGGGCCTAGGGGAGACCCAGTACTTC.

This clonotype has ten or more counts. The chain employs TRBV5-1 and TRBJ2-3; no clear D. V was cut by 0 bases and J by 6 bases, with 8 bases left in between. The CDR3 is 13 amino acids. Germline-derived CDR1 and CDR2 are SGHRS and YFSETQ. CDR3 loop: CASSLESVDTQYF. In nucleotides, the CDR3 is TGCGCCAGCAGCTTGGAATCCGTCGATACGCAGTATTTT.

This clonotype was counted once. This chain uses TRBV13 with TRBJ2-4; tentatively, D is TRBD1 (8 bases). CDR3 size: 15 residues. Germline CDR1 reads PRHDT; CDR2 reads FYEKMQ (reference sequence). V lost 5 bases to trimming and J lost 9 bases, with 20 bases between them. The CDR3 reads CASSLNSDREGIQYF. The CDR3 DNA reads TGTGCCAGCAGCCTCAATTCGGACAGGGAGGGCATTCAGTACTTC.

V gene TRBV6-1 combines with J gene TRBJ1-1, with 11 positions matching TRBD1. The germline CDR1 and CDR2 sequences are MNHNS and SASEGT. V trimming: 5 bases; J trimming: 4 bases; junction bases outside the gene matches: 3. The CDR3 spans 14 residues. DNA of the CDR3: TGTGCCAGCAGTCCGGACAGGGGGCCCACTGAAGCTTTCTTT. It codes for CASSPDRGPTEAFF.

This clonotype occurred a few times. The chain employs TRBV5-6 and TRBJ2-3, with D possibly TRBD1 on 6 matching bases. This CDR3 is built from 15 residues. Germline loops: CDR1 SGHDT, CDR2 YYEEEE. The V end was cut by 7 bases, the J end by 3 bases, with 18 bases between. The DNA for the CDR3 is TGTGCCAGCCAGGGGACCCCTTCGAGGACAGATACGCAGTATTTT. This codes for CASQGTPSRTDTQYF.

This clonotype was observed a handful of times. The chain combines TRBV14 with TRBJ1-2, with 12 nucleotides matching TRBD1. The CDR3 is 16 residues long. CDR1 is SGHDN and CDR2 is FVKESK in the germline V gene. V shed 4 bases and J 2 bases; nucleotides not matched to a gene: 5. The CDR3 is CASSRGQGARNYGYTF. The CDR3 coding sequence is TGTGCCAGCAGCCGGGGACAGGGGGCGCGGAACTATGGCTACACCTTC.

This clonotype has a handful of counts. The chain carries TRBV4-3 and TRBJ2-1, with TRBD2 identical over 10 bases. The CDR3 is 17 residues long. The V segment lost 1 base and the J segment 2 bases; nucleotides outside the gene matches: 5. Germline V gene lookup returns CDR1 LGHNA and CDR2 YSLEER. CDR3: CASSQASGSTTYNEQFF. DNA of the CDR3: TGCGCCAGCAGCCAAGCTAGCGGGAGCACCACCTACAATGAGCAGTTCTTC.

Written as DNA, the CDR3 is TGTGCCCACAGGGGGGCGAACAATGAGCAGTTCTTC. Translating it yields CAHRGANNEQFF. The chain employs TRBV6-2 or TRBV6-3 and TRBJ2-1; 8 bases align to TRBD1. The trim removed 11 bases at V and 5 bases at J, leaving 5 bases unmatched. The CDR3 is made up of 12 amino acids. Looked up from germline, CDR1 is MNHEY and CDR2 is SVGEGT.

This clonotype has more than one count but fewer than ten. V gene TRBV15 combines with J gene TRBJ2-2, with a weak D call TRBD2 (5 bases). Germline V gene sequence: CDR1 LNHNV, CDR2 YYDKDF (reference sequence). The CDR3 length is 16 residues. Trimming removed 0 bases at V and 5 bases at J, with 13 bases between. The CDR3 loop reads CATSRDPRGRTGELFF. DNA of the CDR3: TGTGCCACCAGCAGAGATCCCAGAGGGCGGACCGGGGAGCTGTTTTTT.

This clonotype was counted between two and nine times. This chain connects TRBV5-1 to TRBJ2-5, with D tentatively TRBD1 (6 bases). Germline CDR1 and CDR2: SGHRS and YFSETQ. Deletions cut 0 bases from V and 2 bases from J, with 11 bases between. This CDR3 contains 15 residues. CDR3 nucleotide sequence: TGCGCCAGCAGCTTGGACCAACAGGGTCAAGAGACCCAGTACTTC. Translation gives CASSLDQQGQETQYF.

The chain carries TRBV29-1 and TRBJ2-1; D gene ambiguous. Germline CDR1 is SQVTM and CDR2 is ANQGSEA. This CDR3 region has 13 residues. The V end lost 4 bases, the J end lost 9 bases, and 16 bases lay between the germline ends. The CDR3 loop reads CSVAPFGGVEQFF. The CDR3, as DNA: TGCAGCGTTGCCCCATTCGGCGGTGTTGAGCAGTTCTTC.

The genes are TRBV6-5 and TRBJ2-5; no firm D call. CDR1 and CDR2 (germline): MNHEY, SVGAGI. Deletions cut 2 bases from V and 6 bases from J, with 16 bases between. This CDR3 is 15 amino acids long. CDR3 loop: CASSYGWRQTKTQYF. CDR3 in DNA: TGTGCCAGCAGTTACGGGTGGCGTCAGACAAAGACCCAGTACTTC.

Ten or more counts support this clonotype. The chain carries TRBV3-1 and TRBJ2-1; D unresolved. CDR1 LGHDT and CDR2 YNNKEL come from the germline V gene (reference sequence). V was shortened by 1 base and J by 10 bases, with 11 bases between the two germline ends. The CDR3 runs 13 residues. The CDR3 here is CASSQGARPEQFF. CDR3 in DNA: TGTGCCAGCAGCCAAGGGGCTAGACCCGAGCAGTTCTTC.

The chain carries TRBV18 and TRBJ1-5; no firm D call. V was trimmed by 0 bases and J by 0 bases, leaving 9 bases between them. This CDR3 comprises 16 residues. Germline CDR1 is KGHSH and CDR2 is LQKENI. The CDR3, as DNA: TGTGCCAGCTCACCACCCGTCCGGGATAGCAATCAGCCCCAGCATTTT. This translates into CASSPPVRDSNQPQHF.

This clonotype was recorded a few times. The rearrangement uses TRBV15 and TRBJ2-5; D is undetermined. Per the germline V gene, CDR1 is LNHNV and CDR2 is YYDKDF (reference sequence). CDR3 length: 12 residues. Trimming shortened V by 5 bases and J by 2 bases, and 6 bases separated the two germline ends. The CDR3 is CATSGYQETQYF. The CDR3, as DNA: TGTGCCACCAGCGGTTATCAAGAGACCCAGTACTTC. The full variable domain, its missing parts supplied by reference TRBV15 and TRBJ2-5, is DAMVIQNPRYQVTQFGKPVTLSCSQTLNHNVMYWYQQKSSQAPKLLFHYYDKDFNNEADTPDNFQSRRPNTSFCFLDIRSPGLGDTAMYLCATSGYQETQYFGPGTRLLVL.

The rearrangement joins TRBV12-3 or TRBV12-4 to TRBJ2-3, with D possibly TRBD1 on 6 matching bases. The CDR3 has 15 amino acids. V was pared by 6 bases and J by 2 bases, with 15 bases between. CDR3 sequence: CASSPTGHHTDTQYF. The CDR3 nucleotides read TGTGCCAGCAGCCCGACGGGACACCACACAGATACGCAGTATTTT.